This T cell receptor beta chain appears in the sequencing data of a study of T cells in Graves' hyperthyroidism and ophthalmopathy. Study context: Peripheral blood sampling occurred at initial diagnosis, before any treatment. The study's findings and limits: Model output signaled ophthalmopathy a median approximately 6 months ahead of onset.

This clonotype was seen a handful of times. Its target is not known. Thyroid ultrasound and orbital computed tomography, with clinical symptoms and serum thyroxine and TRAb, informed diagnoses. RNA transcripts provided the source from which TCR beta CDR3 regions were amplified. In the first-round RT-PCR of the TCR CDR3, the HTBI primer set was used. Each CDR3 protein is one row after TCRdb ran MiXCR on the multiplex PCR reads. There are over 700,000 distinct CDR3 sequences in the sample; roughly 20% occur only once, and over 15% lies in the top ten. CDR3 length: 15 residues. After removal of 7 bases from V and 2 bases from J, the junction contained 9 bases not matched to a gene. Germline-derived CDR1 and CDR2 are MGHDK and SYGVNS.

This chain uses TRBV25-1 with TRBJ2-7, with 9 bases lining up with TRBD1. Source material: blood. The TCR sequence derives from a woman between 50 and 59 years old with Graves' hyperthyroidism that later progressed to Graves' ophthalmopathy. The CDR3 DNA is TGTGCCAGCACCCACGCCGGGACAGGGCCCTACGAGCAGTACTTC. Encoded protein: CASTHAGTGPYEQYF.